These 24 T cell receptor beta chains were sequenced from one sample in a study of T cell repertoires in cytomegalovirus infection. TCRdb passed the reads through MiXCR, listing each CDR3 protein once. The sample lists approximately 250,000 distinct CDR3 sequences, 12% seen once, with 1.5% to 2% in the top ten. What was sequenced was PBMCs. The receptors stem from a human donor in good health (CMV status not recorded). Some clones in this sample may be carry-over from other donors' samples.

This clonotype appeared many times. The chain couples TRBV12-3 or TRBV12-4 to TRBJ2-4; TRBD1 agrees at 9 bases. V shed 6 bases, J shed 7 bases, and the junction held 16 bases outside the gene matches. The CDR3 has 17 amino acids. The CDR3 reads CASSFRSGTGRGNIQYF. The CDR3 coding sequence is TGTGCCAGCAGCTTTAGGTCTGGGACAGGGCGGGGGAACATTCAGTACTTC.

V is TRBV28 and J is TRBJ2-2; possibly TRBD2 for D (5 bases). V dropped 3 bases and J dropped 6 bases, with 11 bases sitting between them. CDR3 length equals 14 residues. CDR1 is MDHEN, CDR2 SYDVKM, per germline. CDR3 amino acids: CASSFQPGAGELFF. CDR3 bases: TGTGCCAGCAGTTTCCAACCCGGGGCCGGGGAGCTGTTTTTT.

In this sample, this clonotype turned up many times. The V gene is TRBV29-1, the J gene TRBJ2-7; no clear D. The length of the CDR3 is 12 residues. The V gene lost 4 bases and the J gene lost 2 bases, with 9 bases spanning the gap. CDR1 SQVTM and CDR2 ANQGSEA come from the germline V gene. CDR3 protein: CSVGRSPYEQYF. The CDR3 DNA follows: TGCAGCGTTGGCAGGAGCCCCTACGAGCAGTACTTC.

Many counts were recorded for this clonotype. CDR3 DNA: TGTGCCAGTAGTATAGGTGGATCGTACACTGAAGCTTTCTTT. This codes for CASSIGGSYTEAFF. The chain has TRBV19 and TRBJ1-1; D is uncertain. Per germline, CDR1 LNHDA and CDR2 SQIVND (reference sequence). The CDR3 loop spans 14 amino acids. Trimming pared 1 base from V and 3 bases from J, leaving 9 bases between.

About this clonotype: One end of the junction varies from germline; a read error may be responsible. The V and J genes are TRBV11-2 and TRBJ2-2; D gene unclear. The CDR3 is 15 residues long. Germline CDR1 SGHAT, CDR2 FQNNGV. The chain's CDR3 is CASSLAIPNTRELFF. The CDR3 DNA reads as TGTGCCAGCAGCTTAGCGATACCAAACACCAGGGAGCTGTTTTTT.

This clonotype came up many times. V and J are TRBV7-2 and TRBJ2-3; the match to TRBD2 covers 8 bases. The germline CDR1 and CDR2 sequences are SGHTA and FQGNSA. This CDR3 contains 21 residues. V gave up 5 bases and J gave up 5 bases; unmatched junction bases: 27. Here the CDR3 reads CASSPRPSFGSGRSVQDTQYF. The CDR3 bases are TGTGCCAGCAGCCCACGTCCTAGTTTCGGGAGCGGGAGAAGTGTCCAAGATACGCAGTATTTT.

This clonotype occurred many times. The rearrangement links TRBV7-2 to TRBJ2-5; TRBD2 aligns across 7 bases. J gave up 9 bases and V 5 bases, and 12 bases lay outside the gene matches. The length of the CDR3 is 14 residues. The V gene's germline CDR1 is SGHTA and CDR2 FQGNSA. The CDR3, as DNA: TGTGCCAGCAGCCCCTCTGGGGCGCTAGCGGCCCAGTACTTC. Its translation is CASSPSGALAAQYF.

This clonotype came up many times. The rearrangement uses TRBV7-2 and TRBJ2-7; D gene unclear. The CDR3 totals 16 residues. Looked up from germline, CDR1 is SGHTA and CDR2 is FQGNSA. Trimming took off 1 base at V and 2 bases at J, with 15 bases between the two ends. CDR3 region: CASSLVLRRKTYEQYF. The CDR3 region has the DNA TGTGCCAGCAGCTTAGTCCTCCGCAGGAAGACCTACGAGCAGTACTTC.

This clonotype was picked up many times. V is TRBV7-2 and J is TRBJ1-4; D gene uncertain. The CDR3 length is 15 residues. V was clipped by 1 base and J by 0 bases, with 6 bases between them. Germline V gives CDR1 SGHTA, CDR2 FQGNSA. This CDR3 reads CASSLDSATNEKLFF. As DNA, the CDR3 is TGTGCCAGCAGCTTAGATTCCGCAACTAATGAAAAACTGTTTTTT.

This clonotype occurred a few times. The V gene is TRBV29-1, the J gene TRBJ2-3; D is tentatively TRBD1 or TRBD2 (5 bases each). The V end was cut by 7 bases, the J end by 7 bases, with 9 bases between. CDR3 length: 10 amino acids. Germline V CDR1 and CDR2: SQVTM, ANQGSEA. The CDR3 protein is CSAEGYTQYF. CDR3 sequence (DNA): TGCAGCGCCGAGGGGTATACGCAGTATTTT.

This clonotype was observed at least ten times. CDR3 coding DNA: TGTGCCAGCAGCTCGACCGGGACAGGGGGCTTCGCAGATACGCAGTATTTT. Protein: CASSSTGTGGFADTQYF. The chain employs TRBV5-5 and TRBJ2-3; 12 nucleotides align to TRBD1. Germline V gene lookup returns CDR1 SGHKS and CDR2 YYEKEE (reference sequence). This CDR3 region has 17 residues. V dropped 3 bases and J dropped 4; count of bases not matched to a gene: 9.

The rearrangement uses TRBV28 and TRBJ2-3; D gene uncertain. This CDR3 contains 17 residues. The germline gives CDR1 MDHEN, CDR2 SYDVKM. With 5 bases removed from V and 1 base from J, the gap between germline ends came to 19 bases. Here the CDR3 DNA reads TGTGCCAGCAGTCCCCCTCCGACCACCCAGGGCACAGATACGCAGTATTTT. This gives the protein CASSPPPTTQGTDTQYF.

This clonotype occurred many times. The CDR3 region has the DNA TGTGCCAGCAGTTTGGAGGCTATAGCGGGAGACTACAATGAGCAGTTCTTC. Protein sequence: CASSLEAIAGDYNEQFF. V usage is TRBV12-3 or TRBV12-4 and J usage is TRBJ2-1; TRBD2 matches 9 bases. This CDR3 comprises 17 residues. J was trimmed by 3 bases and V by 3 bases; bases with no gene match: 9.

This clonotype was counted between two and nine times. The chain links TRBV28 to TRBJ2-7; D possibly corresponds to TRBD2 (6 bases). Germline V lookup: CDR1 MDHEN, CDR2 SYDVKM. V was trimmed by 3 bases and J by 4 bases, leaving 13 bases between them. The CDR3 consists of 14 residues. The CDR3 protein is CASSFKGGKYEQYF. CDR3 bases: TGTGCCAGCAGTTTCAAGGGAGGAAAGTACGAGCAGTACTTC.

The table lists this clonotype with many counts. V gene TRBV19 combines with J gene TRBJ2-1; the D gene is possibly TRBD1 (6 bases). Trimming removed 5 bases from V and 4 bases from J, with 9 bases in between. Germline V gives CDR1 LNHDA, CDR2 SQIVND (reference sequence). This CDR3 region has 13 residues. The CDR3 sequence is CASSVQGYNEQFF. CDR3 sequence (DNA): TGTGCCAGTAGTGTACAGGGTTACAATGAGCAGTTCTTC.

In its sample, this clonotype was seen many times. The chain employs TRBV6-1 and TRBJ1-1, with 9 bases that match TRBD1. This CDR3 region has 16 residues. V trimming: 5 bases; J trimming: 0 bases; junction bases outside the gene matches: 7. Germline V gene lookup returns CDR1 MNHNS and CDR2 SASEGT. CDR3 coding DNA: TGTGCCAGCAGTTCGCGGACAGGGGTTATGAACACTGAAGCTTTCTTT. It codes for CASSSRTGVMNTEAFF.

Comments on this clonotype: A much larger clone sits a single nucleotide away, making a read error possible. CDR3 bases: TGTGCCGGCAGTTTCGGGCAGGGATACAATCAGCCCCAGCATTTT. Amino acid sequence: CAGSFGQGYNQPQHF. The rearrangement joins TRBV28 to TRBJ1-5; tentatively, D is TRBD1 (5 bases). Germline loops: CDR1 MDHEN, CDR2 SYDVKM. The CDR3 has 15 residues.

This clonotype has ten or more counts. The chain couples TRBV6-2 or TRBV6-3 to TRBJ1-5; D is possibly TRBD1 (6 bases). CDR1 is MNHEY and CDR2 is SVGEGT in the germline V gene. This CDR3 has 17 residues. Trimming stripped 1 base from V and 2 bases from J, with 15 bases between. The CDR3: CASSYWQQGRGNQPQHF. In nucleotides, the CDR3 is TGTGCCAGCAGTTACTGGCAACAGGGTCGGGGCAATCAGCCCCAGCATTTT.

Ten or more counts support this clonotype. The chain combines TRBV7-2 with TRBJ2-5, with D perhaps given as TRBD1 or TRBD2 (6 bases each). CDR1 SGHTA and CDR2 FQGNSA come from the germline V gene. The V end lost 0 bases, the J end lost 2 bases, and 16 bases lay between the germline ends. This CDR3 is built from 17 residues. CDR3 sequence: CASSLALKGGTQETQYF. The CDR3 nucleotides read TGTGCCAGCAGCTTAGCGCTAAAGGGGGGAACTCAAGAGACCCAGTACTTC.

The table lists this clonotype with a few counts. The rearrangement joins TRBV20-1 to TRBJ2-1; 9 bases map to TRBD1. Trimming at V came to 5 bases and at J to 8 bases, leaving 10 bases not matched to a gene. The CDR3 covers 14 residues. Germline loops: CDR1 DFQATT, CDR2 SNEGSKA (reference sequence). DNA of the CDR3: TGCAGTGCTGTCCCCGGGACAGGGACGGATGAGCAGTTCTTC. Translation gives CSAVPGTGTDEQFF.

This clonotype showed up just a few times. The gene calls are TRBV4-1 and TRBJ1-1, with D uncertain. Germline CDR1 and CDR2: MGHRA and YSYEKL. The CDR3 is made up of 15 amino acids. Deletions cut 4 bases from V and 1 base from J, with 13 bases between. CDR3 residues: CASSPAGRPNTEAFF. CDR3 nucleotide sequence: TGCGCCAGCAGCCCAGCTGGAAGGCCGAACACTGAAGCTTTCTTT.

The table lists this clonotype with many counts. J is TRBJ2-1 and V is TRBV7-2; 9 positions match TRBD2. The trim removed 4 bases at V and 4 bases at J, leaving 14 bases unmatched. Germline values: CDR1 SGHTA, CDR2 FQGNSA. The CDR3 has 18 residues. CDR3 residues: CASSSPTSGRTAYNEQFF. CDR3 DNA: TGTGCCAGCAGCTCCCCCACGAGCGGGAGGACGGCGTACAATGAGCAGTTCTTC. Looking up the rest from reference TRBV7-2 and TRBJ2-1 gives the full variable domain: GAGVSQSPSNKVTEKGKDVELRCDPISGHTALYWYRQSLGQGLEFLIYFQGNSAPDKSGLPSDRFSAERTGGSVSTLTIQRTQQEDSAVYLCASSSPTSGRTAYNEQFFGPGTRLTVL.

The table lists this clonotype with many counts. The chain joins TRBV7-2 to TRBJ2-2; D may match TRBD1 or TRBD2 (5 bases each). This CDR3 has 15 residues. CDR1 and CDR2 (germline): SGHTA, FQGNSA. Trimming stripped 3 bases from V and 6 bases from J, with 14 bases between. CDR3 region: CASSFLSGTPGELFF. CDR3 nucleotide sequence: TGTGCCAGCAGCTTCCTTAGTGGGACCCCCGGGGAGCTGTTTTTT. Full variable domain (remainder filled in from reference TRBV7-2 and TRBJ2-2): GAGVSQSPSNKVTEKGKDVELRCDPISGHTALYWYRQSLGQGLEFLIYFQGNSAPDKSGLPSDRFSAERTGGSVSTLTIQRTQQEDSAVYLCASSFLSGTPGELFFGEGSRLTVL.

This clonotype was picked up many times. The rearrangement links TRBV19 to TRBJ1-2, with TRBD1 identical over 8 bases. The CDR3 sequence is 15 residues long. With V trimmed by 5 bases and J by 6 bases, 11 bases remained unmatched. The germline V gene has CDR1 LNHDA and CDR2 SQIVND (reference sequence). The CDR3 spells CASSFRDRHTNGYTF. CDR3 sequence (DNA): TGTGCCAGTAGTTTCCGGGACAGGCACACCAATGGCTACACCTTC.